This T cell receptor (beta chain) is drawn from a study of blood T cells in healthy people across ages. Study-wide points: It was held that diversity estimates obtained from one million T cells represented underestimates.

Alongside a J-beta primer mix, a sample-barcoded 5' primer served in a second PCR lasting about 7 to 12 cycles. Each TCR beta cDNA got a 12-nucleotide random molecular identifier. Each CDR3 protein gets one entry after TCRdb re-called the 5' RACE reads with MiXCR. The sample includes roughly 2 million distinct CDR3 sequences, less than 50% seen only once; the top ten take around 2.1%. Worth noting for this clonotype: As yet, its antigen is unknown.

V dropped 5 bases and J dropped 5 bases, with 19 bases sitting between them. Germline V gene data show CDR1 as SGHTA and CDR2 as FQGNSA. The CDR3 runs 15 residues. Extraction of total RNA produced a minimum of 6 micrograms from each sample. The receptor was derived from a woman aged 40 to 50 in good health. The specimen was blood. The gene calls are TRBV7-2 and TRBJ2-7; the D gene could be TRBD1 or TRBD2 (5 bases each). CDR3 sequence (DNA): TGTGCCAGCAGCGAACCGGGACGCCTCGTCCACGAGCAGTACTTC. It specifies CASSEPGRLVHEQYF.